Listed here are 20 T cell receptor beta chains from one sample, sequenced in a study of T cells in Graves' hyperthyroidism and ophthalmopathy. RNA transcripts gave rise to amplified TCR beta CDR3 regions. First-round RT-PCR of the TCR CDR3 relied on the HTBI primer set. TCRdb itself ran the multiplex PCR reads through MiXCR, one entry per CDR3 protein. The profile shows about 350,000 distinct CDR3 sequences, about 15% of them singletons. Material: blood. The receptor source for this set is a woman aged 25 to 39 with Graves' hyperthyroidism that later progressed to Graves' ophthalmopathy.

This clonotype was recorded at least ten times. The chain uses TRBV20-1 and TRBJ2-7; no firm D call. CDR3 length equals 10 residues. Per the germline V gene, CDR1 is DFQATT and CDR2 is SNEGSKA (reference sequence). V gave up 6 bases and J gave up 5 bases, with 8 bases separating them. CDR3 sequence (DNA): TGCAGTGCAACGATTGACGAGCAGTACTTC. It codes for CSATIDEQYF.

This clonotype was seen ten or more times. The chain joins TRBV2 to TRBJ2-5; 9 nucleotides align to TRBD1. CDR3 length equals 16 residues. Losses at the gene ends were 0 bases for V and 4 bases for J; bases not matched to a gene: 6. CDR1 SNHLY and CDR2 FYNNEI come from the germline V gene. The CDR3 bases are TGTGCCAGCAGTGAAGCGACGACAGGGGGTACAGAGACCCAGTACTTC. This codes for CASSEATTGGTETQYF.

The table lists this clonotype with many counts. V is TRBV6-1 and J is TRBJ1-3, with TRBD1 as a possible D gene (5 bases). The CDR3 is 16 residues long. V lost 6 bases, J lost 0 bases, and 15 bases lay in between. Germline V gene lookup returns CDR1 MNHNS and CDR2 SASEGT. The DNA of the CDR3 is TGTGCCAGCAGCAACCGGGACGGCCGCTCTGGAAACACCATATATTTT. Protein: CASSNRDGRSGNTIYF.

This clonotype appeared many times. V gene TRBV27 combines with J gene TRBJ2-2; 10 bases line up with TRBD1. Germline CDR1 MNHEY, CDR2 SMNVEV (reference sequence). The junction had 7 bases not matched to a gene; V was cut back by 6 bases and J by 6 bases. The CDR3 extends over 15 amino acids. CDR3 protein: CASRRGQGLSGELFF. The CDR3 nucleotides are TGTGCCAGCAGGAGGGGACAGGGGTTATCCGGGGAGCTGTTTTTT.

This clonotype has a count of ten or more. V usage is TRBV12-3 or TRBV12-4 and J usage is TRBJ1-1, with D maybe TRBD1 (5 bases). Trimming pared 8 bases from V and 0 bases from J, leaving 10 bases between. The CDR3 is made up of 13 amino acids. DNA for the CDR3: TGTGCCAGCGGACCAGGGTTGAACACTGAAGCTTTCTTT. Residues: CASGPGLNTEAFF.

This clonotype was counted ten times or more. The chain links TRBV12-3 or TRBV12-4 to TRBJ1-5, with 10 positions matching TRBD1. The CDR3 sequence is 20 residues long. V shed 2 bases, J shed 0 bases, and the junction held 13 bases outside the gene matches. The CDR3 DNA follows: TGTGCCAGCAGTTTAAGGATTGGGACAGGGGACTATTATAGCAATCAGCCCCAGCATTTT. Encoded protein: CASSLRIGTGDYYSNQPQHF.

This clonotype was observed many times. The CDR3: CASSYGLAGGNLYSYEQYF. In DNA, the CDR3 is TGTGCCAGCAGTTACGGGCTAGCGGGAGGAAACTTATATTCCTACGAGCAGTACTTC. The chain has TRBV6-5 and TRBJ2-7, with 11 bases matching TRBD2. The V gene end was trimmed by 2 bases and the J gene end by 1 base; junction bases not matched to a gene: 13. Per germline, CDR1 MNHEY and CDR2 SVGAGI. The CDR3 consists of 19 residues.

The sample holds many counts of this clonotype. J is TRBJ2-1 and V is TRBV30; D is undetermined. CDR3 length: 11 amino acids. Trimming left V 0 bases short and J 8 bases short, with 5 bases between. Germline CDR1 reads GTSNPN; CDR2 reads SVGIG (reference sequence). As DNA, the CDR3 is TGTGCCTGGAGTGTGGGTTATGAGCAGTTCTTC. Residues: CAWSVGYEQFF.

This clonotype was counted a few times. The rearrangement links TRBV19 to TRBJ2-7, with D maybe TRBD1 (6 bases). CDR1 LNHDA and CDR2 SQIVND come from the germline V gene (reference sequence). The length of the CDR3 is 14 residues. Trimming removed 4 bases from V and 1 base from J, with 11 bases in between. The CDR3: CASSRTETSYEQYF. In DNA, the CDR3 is TGTGCCAGTAGTAGGACAGAAACATCCTACGAGCAGTACTTC.

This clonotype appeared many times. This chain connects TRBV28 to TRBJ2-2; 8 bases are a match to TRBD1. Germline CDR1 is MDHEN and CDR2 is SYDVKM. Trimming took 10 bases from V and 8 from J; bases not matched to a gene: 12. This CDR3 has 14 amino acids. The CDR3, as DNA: TGTGCCATCCCGACAGGGGTCGTTGCTGGGGAGCTGTTTTTT. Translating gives CAIPTGVVAGELFF.

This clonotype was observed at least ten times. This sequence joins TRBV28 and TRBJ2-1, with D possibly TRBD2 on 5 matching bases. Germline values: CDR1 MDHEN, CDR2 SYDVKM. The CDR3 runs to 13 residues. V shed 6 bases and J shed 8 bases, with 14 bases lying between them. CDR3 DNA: TGTGCCAGCAGGGTTAGTTCGGGGTATGAGCAGTTCTTC. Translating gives CASRVSSGYEQFF.

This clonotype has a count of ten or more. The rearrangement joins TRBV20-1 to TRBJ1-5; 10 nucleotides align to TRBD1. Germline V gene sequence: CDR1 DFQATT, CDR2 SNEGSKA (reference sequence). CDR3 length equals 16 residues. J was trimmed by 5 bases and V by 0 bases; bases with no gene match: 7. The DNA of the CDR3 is TGCAGTGCTAGAGATCCCGGGACAGGGGACTATCAGCCCCAGCATTTT. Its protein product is CSARDPGTGDYQPQHF.

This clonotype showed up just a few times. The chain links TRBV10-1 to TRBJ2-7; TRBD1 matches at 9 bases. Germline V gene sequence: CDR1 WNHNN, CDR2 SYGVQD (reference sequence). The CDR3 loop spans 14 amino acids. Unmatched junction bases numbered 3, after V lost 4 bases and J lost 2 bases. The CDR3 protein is CASSAQGATYEQYF. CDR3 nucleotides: TGCGCCAGCAGTGCACAGGGGGCAACCTACGAGCAGTACTTC.

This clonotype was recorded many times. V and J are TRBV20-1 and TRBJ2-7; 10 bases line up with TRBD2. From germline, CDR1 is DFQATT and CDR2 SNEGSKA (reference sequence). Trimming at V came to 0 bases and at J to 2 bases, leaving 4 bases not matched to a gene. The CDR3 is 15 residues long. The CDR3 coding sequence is TGCAGTGCTAGAGACGGGACTAGCGACACCTACGAGCAGTACTTC. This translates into CSARDGTSDTYEQYF.

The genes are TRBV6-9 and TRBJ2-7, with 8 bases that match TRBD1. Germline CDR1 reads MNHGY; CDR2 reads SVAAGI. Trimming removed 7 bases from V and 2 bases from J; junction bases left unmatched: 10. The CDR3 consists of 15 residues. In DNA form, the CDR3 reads TGTGCCAGCACTTCCCCGGGACAGGCCACCTACGAGCAGTACTTC. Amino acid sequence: CASTSPGQATYEQYF.

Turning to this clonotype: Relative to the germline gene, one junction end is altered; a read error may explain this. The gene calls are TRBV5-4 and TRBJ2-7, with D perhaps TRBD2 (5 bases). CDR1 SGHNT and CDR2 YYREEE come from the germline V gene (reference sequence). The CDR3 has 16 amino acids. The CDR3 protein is CASSQGLGGRSFEQYF. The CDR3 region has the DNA TGTGCCAGCAGCCAAGGCCTTGGCGGGCGCTCCTTCGAGCAGTACTTC.

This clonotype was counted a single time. The CDR3 DNA follows: TGTGCCAGCAGCGCTCGGAGAGGGCGGGCGCGAGAAAAACTGTTTTTT. It translates to CASSARRGRAREKLFF. V usage is TRBV11-3 and J usage is TRBJ1-4; no definite D call. Germline-derived CDR1 and CDR2 are SGHNT and YENEEA. The V end was cut by 5 bases, the J end by 8 bases, with 21 bases between. The CDR3 totals 16 residues. The full variable domain, rest sourced from reference TRBV11-3 and TRBJ1-4, is EAGVVQSPRYKIIEKKQPVAFWCNPISGHNTLYWYLQNLGQGPELLIRYENEEAVDDSQLPKDRFSAERLKGVDSTLKIQPAELGDSAVYLCASSARRGRAREKLFFGSGTQLSVL.

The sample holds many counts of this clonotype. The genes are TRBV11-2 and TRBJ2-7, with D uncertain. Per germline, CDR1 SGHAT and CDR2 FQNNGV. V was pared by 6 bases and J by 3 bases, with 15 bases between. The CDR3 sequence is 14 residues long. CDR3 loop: CASSTNRANYEQYF. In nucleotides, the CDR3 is TGTGCCAGCAGTACAAACCGGGCGAACTACGAGCAGTACTTC.

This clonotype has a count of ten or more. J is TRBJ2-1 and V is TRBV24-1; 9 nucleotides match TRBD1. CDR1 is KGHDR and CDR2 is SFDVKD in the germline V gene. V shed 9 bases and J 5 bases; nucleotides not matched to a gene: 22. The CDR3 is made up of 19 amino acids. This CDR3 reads CATRGQGCYSPPPDNEQFF. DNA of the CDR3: TGTGCCACCCGAGGACAGGGGTGCTACTCCCCCCCGCCCGACAATGAGCAGTTCTTC.

The CDR3 sequence: CASTSSPNTDTQYF. CDR3 DNA: TGTGCCAGCACCTCTTCTCCGAACACAGATACGCAGTATTTT. The rearrangement uses TRBV2 and TRBJ2-3; no clear D gene. V lost 7 bases to trimming and J lost 2 bases, with 13 bases between them. Germline loops: CDR1 SNHLY, CDR2 FYNNEI. The CDR3 has 14 amino acids.